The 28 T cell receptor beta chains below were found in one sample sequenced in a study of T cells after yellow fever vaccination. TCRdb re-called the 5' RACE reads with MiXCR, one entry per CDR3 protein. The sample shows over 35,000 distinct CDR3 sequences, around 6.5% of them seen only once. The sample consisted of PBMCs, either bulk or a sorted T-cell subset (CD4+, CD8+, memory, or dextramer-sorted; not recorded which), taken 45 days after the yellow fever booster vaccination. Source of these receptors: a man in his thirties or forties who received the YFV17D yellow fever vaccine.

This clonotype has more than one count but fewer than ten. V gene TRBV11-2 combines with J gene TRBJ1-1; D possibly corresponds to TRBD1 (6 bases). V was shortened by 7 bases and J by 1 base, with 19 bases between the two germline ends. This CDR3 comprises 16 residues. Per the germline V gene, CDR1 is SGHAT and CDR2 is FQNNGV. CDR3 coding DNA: TGTGCCAGCACCCGGACAGTAGAAGGCGGGAACACTGAAGCTTTCTTT. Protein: CASTRTVEGGNTEAFF.

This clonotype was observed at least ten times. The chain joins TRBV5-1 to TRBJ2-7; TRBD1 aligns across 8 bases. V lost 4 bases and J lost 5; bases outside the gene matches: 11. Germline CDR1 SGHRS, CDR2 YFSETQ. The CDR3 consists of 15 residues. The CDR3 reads CASSVGTGRSNEQYF. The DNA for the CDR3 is TGCGCCAGCAGCGTCGGGACAGGCCGTAGCAACGAGCAGTACTTC.

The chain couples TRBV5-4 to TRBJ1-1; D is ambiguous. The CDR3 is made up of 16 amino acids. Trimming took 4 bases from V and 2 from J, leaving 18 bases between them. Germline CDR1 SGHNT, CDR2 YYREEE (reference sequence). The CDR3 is CASSPTGYLGNTEAFF. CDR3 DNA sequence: TGTGCCAGCAGCCCCACCGGCTATTTGGGAAACACTGAAGCTTTCTTT.

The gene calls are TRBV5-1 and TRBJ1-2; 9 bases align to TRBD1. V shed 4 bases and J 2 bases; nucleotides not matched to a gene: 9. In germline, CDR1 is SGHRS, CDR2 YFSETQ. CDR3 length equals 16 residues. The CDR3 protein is CASSDIGQGLNYGYTF. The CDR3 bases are TGCGCCAGCAGCGATATCGGACAGGGGTTGAACTATGGCTACACCTTC. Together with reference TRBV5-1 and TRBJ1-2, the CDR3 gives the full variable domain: KAGVTQTPRYLIKTRGQQVTLSCSPISGHRSVSWYQQTPGQGLQFLFEYFSETQRNKGNFPGRFSGRQFSNSRSEMNVSTLELGDSALYLCASSDIGQGLNYGYTFGSGTRLTVV.

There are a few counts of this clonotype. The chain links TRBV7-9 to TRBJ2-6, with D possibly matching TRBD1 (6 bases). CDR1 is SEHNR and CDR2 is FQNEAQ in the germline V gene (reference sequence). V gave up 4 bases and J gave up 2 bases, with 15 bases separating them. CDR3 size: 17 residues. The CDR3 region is CASSSTLGGTGANVLTF. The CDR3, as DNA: TGTGCCAGCAGCTCGACCTTAGGGGGTACTGGGGCCAACGTCCTGACTTTC.

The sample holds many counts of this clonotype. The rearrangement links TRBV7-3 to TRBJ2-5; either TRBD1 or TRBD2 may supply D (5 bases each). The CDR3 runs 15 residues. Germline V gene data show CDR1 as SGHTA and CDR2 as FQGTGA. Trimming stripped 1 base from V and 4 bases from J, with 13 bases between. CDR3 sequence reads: CASSLSGTSGETQYF. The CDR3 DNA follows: TGTGCCAGCAGCTTAAGTGGGACCTCGGGAGAGACCCAGTACTTC.

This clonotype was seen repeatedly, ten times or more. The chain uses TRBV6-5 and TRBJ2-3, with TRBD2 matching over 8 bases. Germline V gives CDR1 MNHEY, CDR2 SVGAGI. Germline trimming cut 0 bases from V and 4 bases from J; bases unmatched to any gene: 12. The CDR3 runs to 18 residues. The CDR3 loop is CASSYSLGAGERADTQYF. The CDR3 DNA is TGTGCCAGCAGTTACTCGCTGGGAGCGGGAGAACGGGCAGATACGCAGTATTTT.

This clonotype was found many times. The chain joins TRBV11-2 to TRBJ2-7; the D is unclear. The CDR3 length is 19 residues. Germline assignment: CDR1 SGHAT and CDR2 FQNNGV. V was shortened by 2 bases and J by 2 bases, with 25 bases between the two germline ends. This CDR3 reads CASSLSFSPTIGRAYEQYF. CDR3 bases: TGTGCCAGCAGCTTATCCTTCTCCCCTACCATCGGACGGGCCTACGAGCAGTACTTC.

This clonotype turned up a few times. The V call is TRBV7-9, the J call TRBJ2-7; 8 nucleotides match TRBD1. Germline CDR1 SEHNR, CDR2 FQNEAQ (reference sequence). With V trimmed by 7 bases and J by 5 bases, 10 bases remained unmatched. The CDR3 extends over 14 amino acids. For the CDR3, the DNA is TGTGCCAGCAACCCAGGACAGGGATGGGACGAGCAGTACTTC. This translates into CASNPGQGWDEQYF.

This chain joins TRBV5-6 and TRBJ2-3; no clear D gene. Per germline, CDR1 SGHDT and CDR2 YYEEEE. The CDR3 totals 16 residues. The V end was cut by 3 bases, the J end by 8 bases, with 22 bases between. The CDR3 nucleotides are TGTGCCAGCAGCTGGTCTGAGACTCCTTCGAAGGGTACGCAGTATTTT. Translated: CASSWSETPSKGTQYF.

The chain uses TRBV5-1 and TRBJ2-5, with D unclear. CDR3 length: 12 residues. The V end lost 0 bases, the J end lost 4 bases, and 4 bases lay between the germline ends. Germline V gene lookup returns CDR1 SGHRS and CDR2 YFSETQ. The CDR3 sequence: CASSLGRETQYF. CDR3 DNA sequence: TGCGCCAGCAGCTTGGGGCGAGAGACCCAGTACTTC.

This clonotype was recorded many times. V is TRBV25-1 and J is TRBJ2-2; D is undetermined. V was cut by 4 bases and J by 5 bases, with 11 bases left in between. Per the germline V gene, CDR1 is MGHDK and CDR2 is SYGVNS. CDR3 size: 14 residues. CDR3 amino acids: CASSVEGLTGELFF. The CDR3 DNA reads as TGTGCCAGCAGTGTTGAAGGCCTGACCGGGGAGCTGTTTTTT.

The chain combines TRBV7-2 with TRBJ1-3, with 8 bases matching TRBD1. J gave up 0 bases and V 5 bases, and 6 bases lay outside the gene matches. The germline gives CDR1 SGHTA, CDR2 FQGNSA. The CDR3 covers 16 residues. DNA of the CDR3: TGTGCCAGCAGCCGGACAGGGACAAACTCTGGAAACACCATATATTTT. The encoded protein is CASSRTGTNSGNTIYF.

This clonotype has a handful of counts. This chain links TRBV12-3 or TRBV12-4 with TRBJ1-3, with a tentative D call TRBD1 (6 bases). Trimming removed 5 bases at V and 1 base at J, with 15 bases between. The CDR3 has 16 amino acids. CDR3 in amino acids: CASSHRQALSGNTIYF. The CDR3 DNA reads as TGTGCCAGCAGTCATAGACAGGCATTATCTGGAAACACCATATATTTT.

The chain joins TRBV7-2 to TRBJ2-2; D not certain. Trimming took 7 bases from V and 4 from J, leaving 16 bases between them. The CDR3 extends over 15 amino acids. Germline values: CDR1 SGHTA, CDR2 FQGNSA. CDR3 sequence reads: CASTPLQSGTGELFF. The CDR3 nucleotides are TGTGCCAGCACTCCACTCCAGTCCGGCACCGGGGAGCTGTTTTTT.

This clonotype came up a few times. Written as DNA, the CDR3 is TGTGCCTGGAGTGTAGGGCAGGGGGTCCAAGAGACCCAGTACTTC. This sequence encodes CAWSVGQGVQETQYF. This chain connects TRBV30 to TRBJ2-5; 7 bases map to TRBD1. V dropped 0 bases and J dropped 1; count of bases not matched to a gene: 5. This CDR3 region has 15 residues. CDR1 is GTSNPN, CDR2 SVGIG, per germline (reference sequence). Full variable domain (remainder filled in from reference TRBV30 and TRBJ2-5): SQTIHQWPATLVQPVGSPLSLECTVEGTSNPNLYWYRQAAGRGLQLLFYSVGIGQISSEVPQNLSASRPQDRQFILSSKKLLLSDSGFYLCAWSVGQGVQETQYFGPGTRLLVL.

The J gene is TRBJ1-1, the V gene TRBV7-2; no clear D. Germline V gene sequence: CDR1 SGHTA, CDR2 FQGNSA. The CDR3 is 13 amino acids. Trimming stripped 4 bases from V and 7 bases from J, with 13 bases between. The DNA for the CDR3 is TGTGCCAGCAGCTCCCGGGCAGTCATTGAAGCTTTCTTT. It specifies CASSSRAVIEAFF. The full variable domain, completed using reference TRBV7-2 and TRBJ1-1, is GAGVSQSPSNKVTEKGKDVELRCDPISGHTALYWYRQSLGQGLEFLIYFQGNSAPDKSGLPSDRFSAERTGGSVSTLTIQRTQQEDSAVYLCASSSRAVIEAFFGQGTRLTVV.

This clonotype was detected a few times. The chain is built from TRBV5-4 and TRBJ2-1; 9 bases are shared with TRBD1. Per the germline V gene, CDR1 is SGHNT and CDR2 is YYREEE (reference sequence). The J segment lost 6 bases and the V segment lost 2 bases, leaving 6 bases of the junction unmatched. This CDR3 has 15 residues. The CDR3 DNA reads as TGTGCCAGCAGCTTAATGGGACAGGGTTTCAATGAGCAGTTCTTC. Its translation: CASSLMGQGFNEQFF.

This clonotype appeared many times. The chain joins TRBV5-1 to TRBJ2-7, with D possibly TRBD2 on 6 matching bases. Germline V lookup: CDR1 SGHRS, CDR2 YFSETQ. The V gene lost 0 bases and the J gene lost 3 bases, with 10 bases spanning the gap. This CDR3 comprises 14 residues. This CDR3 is CASSLGRALYEQYF. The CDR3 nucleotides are TGCGCCAGCAGCTTGGGGAGGGCCCTCTACGAGCAGTACTTC.

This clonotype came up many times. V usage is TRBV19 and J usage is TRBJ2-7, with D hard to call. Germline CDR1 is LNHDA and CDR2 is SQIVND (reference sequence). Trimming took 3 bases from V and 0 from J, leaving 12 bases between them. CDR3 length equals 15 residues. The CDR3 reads CASSMGQTSSYEQYF. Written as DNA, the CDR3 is TGTGCCAGTAGTATGGGCCAGACCAGCTCCTACGAGCAGTACTTC. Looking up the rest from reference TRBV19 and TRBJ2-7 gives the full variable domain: DGGITQSPKYLFRKEGQNVTLSCEQNLNHDAMYWYRQDPGQGLRLIYYSQIVNDFQKGDIAEGYSVSREKKESFPLTVTSAQKNPTAFYLCASSMGQTSSYEQYFGPGTRLTVT.

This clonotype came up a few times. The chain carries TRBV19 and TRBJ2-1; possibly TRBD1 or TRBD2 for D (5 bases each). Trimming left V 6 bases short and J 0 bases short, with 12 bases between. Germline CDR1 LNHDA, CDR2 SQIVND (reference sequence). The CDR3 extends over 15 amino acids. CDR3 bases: TGTGCCAGTAGCAGGGACGCCAGCTCCTACAATGAGCAGTTCTTC. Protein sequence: CASSRDASSYNEQFF.

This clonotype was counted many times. The CDR3 sequence is CASSQEVTVPYGYTF. The CDR3 DNA is TGCGCCAGCAGCCAAGAGGTTACCGTCCCGTATGGCTACACCTTC. The genes are TRBV4-3 and TRBJ1-2, with D unresolved. The CDR3 contains 15 residues. Trimming took 0 bases from V and 5 from J, leaving 13 bases between them. The germline V gene encodes CDR1 LGHNA and CDR2 YSLEER.

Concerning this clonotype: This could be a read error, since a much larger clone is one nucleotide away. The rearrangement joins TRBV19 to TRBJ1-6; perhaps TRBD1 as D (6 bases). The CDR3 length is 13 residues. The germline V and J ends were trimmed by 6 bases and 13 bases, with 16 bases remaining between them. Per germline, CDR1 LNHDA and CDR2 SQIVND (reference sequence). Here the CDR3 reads CASRIGTKAPLHF. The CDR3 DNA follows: TGTGCCAGTAGAATCGGGACAAAAGCCCCCCTCCACTTT.

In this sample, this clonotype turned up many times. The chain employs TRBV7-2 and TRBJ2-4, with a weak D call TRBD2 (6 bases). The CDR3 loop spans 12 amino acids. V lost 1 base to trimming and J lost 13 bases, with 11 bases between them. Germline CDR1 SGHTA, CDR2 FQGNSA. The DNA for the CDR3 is TGTGCCAGCAGCTTAGAGACCGGGAGACAGTACTTC. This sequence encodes CASSLETGRQYF.

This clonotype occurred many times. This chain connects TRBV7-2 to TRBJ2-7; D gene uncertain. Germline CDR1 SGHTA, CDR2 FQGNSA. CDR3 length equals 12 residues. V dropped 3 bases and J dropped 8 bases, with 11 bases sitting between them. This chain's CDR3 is CASSFTADQQYF. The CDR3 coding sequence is TGTGCCAGCAGCTTTACGGCCGACCAGCAGTACTTC.

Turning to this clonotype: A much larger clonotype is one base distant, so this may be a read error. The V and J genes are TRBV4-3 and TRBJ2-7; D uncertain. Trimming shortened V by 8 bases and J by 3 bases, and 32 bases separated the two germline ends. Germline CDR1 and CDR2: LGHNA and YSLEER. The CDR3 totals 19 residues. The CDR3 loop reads CASRLQVWNFRALVYEQYF. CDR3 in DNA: TGCGCCAGCCGTCTCCAAGTGTGGAACTTCCGCGCGTTGGTCTACGAGCAGTACTTC.

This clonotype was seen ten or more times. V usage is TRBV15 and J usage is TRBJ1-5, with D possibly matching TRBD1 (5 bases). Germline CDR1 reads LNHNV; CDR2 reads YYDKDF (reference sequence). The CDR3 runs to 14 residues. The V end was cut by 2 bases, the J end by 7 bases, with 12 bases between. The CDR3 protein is CATSRPGSRQPQHF. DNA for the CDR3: TGTGCCACCAGCAGACCAGGGAGCAGGCAGCCCCAGCATTTT.

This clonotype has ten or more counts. The CDR3 DNA is TGCGCCAGCAGCCAAGGTCCCGAAACTGAAGCTTTCTTT. This codes for CASSQGPETEAFF. The chain employs TRBV4-1 and TRBJ1-1, with D unclear. The V and J ends lost 1 base and 5 bases respectively, with 8 bases between them. The CDR3 is 13 residues long. Germline CDR1 MGHRA, CDR2 YSYEKL.